The rows below give T cell receptor beta chains drawn from one sample of a study of T cell responses to AZD1222 COVID-19 vaccine. Libraries were prepared by immunoSEQ multiplex PCR; TCRdb keeps only in-frame clonotypes and omits some of them. The sample consists of fewer than 200,000 clones, just over 85% of them appearing once. The sample here was peripheral blood, taken 28 days after the second AZD1222 dose. Receptors were obtained from an adult who received the AZD1222 COVID-19 vaccine. CDR3s include the opening cysteine and the closing phenylalanine or tryptophan. D genes are given only for firm matches. The size of a clone is reported for some rows only, either as once, few or many, or as a class for expanded clones.

D gene	clone size	V gene	CDR3 length	CDR3 protein
-	-	TRBV12-5	14	CASGFPTNTDTQYF
-	-	TRBV7-8	14	CASSLSWGLETQYF
-	-	TRBV6-1	17	CASSEPKRHFGNQPQHF
-	-	TRBV5-1	14	CASSFPGAGETQYF
-	-	TRBV6-2/TRBV6-3	13	CASSPGPRGEQYF
-	-	TRBV5-1	14	CASSLEGSSYGYTF
-	once	TRBV5-1	12	CASSETADTQYF
-	-	TRBV20-1	11	CSASLSYEQYF
-	-	TRBV6-1	14	CASSEGAANYGYTF
TRBD2	-	TRBV7-9	16	CASSRLSGGIYNEQFF
-	-	TRBV2	14	CASSAGVTGNTIYF
-	-	TRBV29-1	14	CSVAAGSDSYGYTF
-	-	TRBV6-1	16	CASSGDGGLGNSPLHF
-	-	TRBV28	12	CASSLAPSEQYF
TRBD1	-	TRBV30	13	CAWSPGQDYGYTF
-	-	TRBV6-5	14	CASSLDTKRNEQYF
TRBD1	-	TRBV7-2	18	CASSLMGTGGTSNQPQHF
-	few	TRBV7-3	13	CASSLSPEYEQFF
-	-	TRBV10-2	14	CASSRRERRNEQFF
TRBD1	-	TRBV29-1	11	CSAGTVYEQYF
TRBD1	-	TRBV5-4	12	CASSWDSLEAFF
-	-	TRBV9	10	CASSGGGYTF
TRBD2	-	TRBV14	15	CASSQVGGNSYEQYF
TRBD1	-	TRBV30	11	CACQGGQGYTF
TRBD2	-	TRBV18	18	CASSPPPSGGTNTGELFF
-	-	TRBV11-3	13	CASSLSANTEAFF
-	-	TRBV15	14	CATSRDSRGQTQYF
-	-	TRBV7-9	13	CASSFGGNTEAFF
-	-	TRBV10-2	15	CASSARQASNTEAFF
-	-	TRBV7-2	15	CASSLAHGSGNTIYF
-	-	TRBV6-6	15	CASSYSGGMGTEAFF
-	-	TRBV18	16	CASSPKTGPTNYGYTF
-	-	TRBV5-4	12	CASHLPGVGYTF
-	-	TRBV7-2	15	CASSSASGGAYEQYF
-	-	TRBV5-6	16	CASRNGLVPTTYGYTF
-	-	TRBV24-1	13	CATSRTMNYGYTF
TRBD1	-	TRBV19	15	CASSATGTGKEKLFF
-	-	TRBV28	14	CASSLEFGDQPQHF
TRBD1	-	TRBV9	16	CASSVGGQAYKETQYF